Below, 15 T cell receptor beta chains from the same sample are listed, as sequenced in a study of blood T cells in healthy people across ages (dated by TCRdb to 2015 to 2017). Receptors were amplified or captured by 5' RACE. TCRdb names Illumina HiSeq 2500 as the instrument used. A second about 6 to 11 cycle PCR used a sample-barcoded 5' primer and a J-beta primer mix. TCRdb cleaned the public reads at Q25 with fastp, built clones with MiXCR and kept in-frame beta chains. Rows with a matching CDR3 protein are joined into one entry that keeps the most common DNA and genes. For this sample there are roughly 650,000 distinct CDR3 sequences; 32% appear just once. The ten largest clones capture approximately 15% of the sample. The sample consisted of blood. The source is a woman older than 75 in good health. Donor details come from another sample of the same person, matched by shared clones.

A remark on this clonotype: One base away lies a much larger clone, so this may be a sequencing read error. The chain is built from TRBV11-1 and TRBJ2-1; D is tentatively TRBD1 or TRBD2 (5 bases each). V was cut by 5 bases and J by 13 bases, with 24 bases left in between. Germline V lookup: CDR1 SGHAT, CDR2 FQDESV (reference sequence). CDR3 length: 15 residues. CDR3 DNA sequence: TGTGCCAGCAGCCCGAACCTAGAGGGCGCCGGGACCCAGTTCTTC. This sequence encodes CASSPNLEGAGTQFF. The variable domain in full, with the rest retrieved from reference TRBV11-1 and TRBJ2-1, is EAEVAQSPRYKITEKSQAVAFWCDPISGHATLYWYRQILGQGPELLVQFQDESVVDDSQLPKDRFSAERLKGVDSTLKIQPAELGDSAMYLCASSPNLEGAGTQFFGPGTRLTVL.

CDR3 DNA: TGTGCCAGCAGACTACTGGGACTAGCGGGACCACAAGAGACCCAGTACTTC. Residues: CASRLLGLAGPQETQYF. This chain links TRBV6-2 or TRBV6-3 with TRBJ2-5, with 13 bases aligning to TRBD2. The CDR3 is made up of 17 amino acids. The germline V gene has CDR1 MNHEY and CDR2 SVGEGT. Trimming took 6 bases from V and 2 from J; bases not matched to a gene: 9.

This clonotype was recorded a few times. The rearrangement uses TRBV6-2 or TRBV6-3 and TRBJ2-7, with 9 nucleotides matching TRBD1. The trim removed 4 bases at V and 1 base at J, leaving 14 bases unmatched. The germline CDR1 and CDR2 sequences are MNHEY and SVGEGT. The CDR3 runs to 18 residues. CDR3 sequence (DNA): TGTGCCAGCAGTTCAACAGGGGGCCCTACTAGATTTTCCTACGAGCAGTACTTC. This sequence encodes CASSSTGGPTRFSYEQYF.

At least ten counts were recorded for this clonotype. The CDR3 region is CSAWTSGGRKFF. CDR3 in DNA: TGCAGCGCGTGGACTAGCGGGGGTAGAAAGTTCTTC. The genes are TRBV29-1 and TRBJ2-1; TRBD2 matches 13 bases. J lost 14 bases, V lost 7 bases, and 8 bases had no gene match. The CDR3 totals 12 residues. The germline CDR1 and CDR2 sequences are SQVTM and ANQGSEA.

CDR3 protein: CSARDEVGLGVGEQFF. For the CDR3, the DNA is TGCAGTGCTAGAGATGAGGTAGGACTAGGCGTAGGCGAGCAGTTCTTC. V usage is TRBV20-1 and J usage is TRBJ2-1, with 7 nucleotides matching TRBD2. The CDR3 is made up of 16 amino acids. V shed 0 bases, J shed 10 bases, and the junction held 15 bases outside the gene matches. Germline CDR1 and CDR2: DFQATT and SNEGSKA (reference sequence).

V and J are TRBV5-1 and TRBJ2-4; TRBD2 matches 12 bases. The end of the DNA fits TRBJ2-7 better, so the J call may be wrong. Germline values: CDR1 SGHRS, CDR2 YFSETQ. The CDR3 runs 16 residues. DNA for the CDR3: TGCGCCAGCAGCTTGGGAAGTCTAGCGGGGGGGGACGAGCAGTACTTC. Its protein product is CASSLGSLAGGDEQYF.

The rearrangement links TRBV7-2 to TRBJ2-3; 7 positions match TRBD2. V was pared by 5 bases and J by 3 bases, with 11 bases of the junction left unmatched. The germline V gene encodes CDR1 SGHTA and CDR2 FQGNSA. The CDR3 spans 16 residues. In DNA, the CDR3 is TGTGCCAGCAGCCGTGTAGGCGGGAGTCCGACAGATACGCAGTATTTT. This gives the protein CASSRVGGSPTDTQYF.

The table lists this clonotype with many counts. This rearrangement joins TRBV24-1 to TRBJ2-7; 7 positions agree with TRBD1. V dropped 3 bases and J dropped 3; count of bases not matched to a gene: 7. The CDR3 runs to 15 residues. The V gene's germline CDR1 is KGHDR and CDR2 SFDVKD. CDR3 coding DNA: TGTGCCACCAGTGATCCCCGGGACAGATTCTACGAGCAGTACTTC. Its translation is CATSDPRDRFYEQYF.

This clonotype was detected a few times. The rearrangement joins TRBV5-1 to TRBJ2-2, with D uncertain. The CDR3 has 15 residues. Trimming left V 2 bases short and J 2 bases short, with 10 bases between. Germline CDR1 SGHRS, CDR2 YFSETQ. The DNA of the CDR3 is TGCGCCAGCAGCTTATTTTGGAGTAACACCGGGGAGCTGTTTTTT. Protein product: CASSLFWSNTGELFF.

This chain uses TRBV5-5 with TRBJ1-6; D may be TRBD1 (6 bases). V dropped 4 bases and J dropped 7 bases, with 9 bases sitting between them. The CDR3 runs to 13 residues. Germline V lookup: CDR1 SGHKS, CDR2 YYEKEE (reference sequence). The CDR3 reads CASSRGNNSPLHF. The CDR3 nucleotides read TGTGCCAGCAGCAGGGGGAACAATTCACCCCTCCACTTT.

This clonotype was seen many times. Written as DNA, the CDR3 is TGTGCCAGCAGTTCAGGATCGGAGACCCAGTACTTC. The encoded protein is CASSSGSETQYF. This chain connects TRBV12-3 or TRBV12-4 to TRBJ2-5; D gene ambiguous. The CDR3 extends over 12 amino acids. V dropped 4 bases and J dropped 5 bases, with 8 bases sitting between them.

This clonotype was found a few times. This chain links TRBV6-1 with TRBJ2-7, with TRBD2 matching 7 bases. Germline lookup yields CDR1 MNHNS and CDR2 SASEGT. After removal of 5 bases from V and 3 bases from J, the junction contained 10 bases not matched to a gene. This CDR3 comprises 15 residues. CDR3 DNA sequence: TGTGCCAGCAGTCCTACCGGGGGGAGCTTCTACGAGCAGTACTTC. It specifies CASSPTGGSFYEQYF.

The sample holds many counts of this clonotype. V and J are TRBV11-2 and TRBJ2-1; D could derive from TRBD1 or TRBD2 (6 bases each). V shed 1 base and J shed 11 bases, with 12 bases lying between them. Per germline, CDR1 SGHAT and CDR2 FQNNGV. The CDR3 is 13 residues long. The CDR3 reads CASSLGRRGQQFF. Here the CDR3 DNA reads TGTGCCAGCAGCTTAGGCCGCCGGGGGCAGCAGTTCTTC.

J is TRBJ2-1 and V is TRBV20-1, with TRBD2 matching 7 bases. The CDR3 has 13 amino acids. Germline V gene lookup returns CDR1 DFQATT and CDR2 SNEGSKA (reference sequence). V gave up 4 bases and J gave up 9 bases; unmatched junction bases: 9. Written as DNA, the CDR3 is TGCAGTGCTATGGAAACTAGCGTTAGTGAGCAGTTCTTC. This sequence encodes CSAMETSVSEQFF.

This clonotype has at least ten counts. The CDR3 DNA reads TGTGCCAGCAGTGCCCATCCCCCAAGCGAGCAGTACTTC. This sequence encodes CASSAHPPSEQYF. The chain links TRBV28 to TRBJ2-5; unclear D gene. The DNA matches TRBJ2-7 better at its end, which makes the J call doubtful. The CDR3 has 13 amino acids. Germline-derived CDR1 and CDR2 are MDHEN and SYDVKM.